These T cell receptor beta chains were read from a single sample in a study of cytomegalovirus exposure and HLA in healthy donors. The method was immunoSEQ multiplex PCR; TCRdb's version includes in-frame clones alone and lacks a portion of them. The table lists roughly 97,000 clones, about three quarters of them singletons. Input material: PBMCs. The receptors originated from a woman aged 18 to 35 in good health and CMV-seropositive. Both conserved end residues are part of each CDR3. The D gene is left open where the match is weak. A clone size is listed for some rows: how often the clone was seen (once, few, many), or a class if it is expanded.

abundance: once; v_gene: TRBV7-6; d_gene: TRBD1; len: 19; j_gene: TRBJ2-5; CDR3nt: TGTGCCAGCAGCCGCCTGTGGACAGGGGGCACCACAGGACAAGAGACCCAGTACTTC; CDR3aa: CASSRLWTGGTTGQETQYF
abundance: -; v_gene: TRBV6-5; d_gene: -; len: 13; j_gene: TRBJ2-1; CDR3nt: TGTGCCAGCAGGGACAGTTCCTACAATGAGCAGTTCTTC; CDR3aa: CASRDSSYNEQFF
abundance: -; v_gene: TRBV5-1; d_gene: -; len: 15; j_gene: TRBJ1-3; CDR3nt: TGCGCCAGCAGCCCGGACAGTCCATCTGGAAACACCATATATTTT; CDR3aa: CASSPDSPSGNTIYF
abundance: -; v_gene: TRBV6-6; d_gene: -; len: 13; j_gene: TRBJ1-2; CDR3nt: TGTGCCAGCAGTAACAGGGAATCGGGCGGCTACACCTTC; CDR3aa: CASSNRESGGYTF
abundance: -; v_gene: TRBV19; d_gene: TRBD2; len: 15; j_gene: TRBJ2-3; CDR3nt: TGTGCCAGTAGCCAGGGACTAGCGGGAGTAGATACGCAGTATTTT; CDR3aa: CASSQGLAGVDTQYF
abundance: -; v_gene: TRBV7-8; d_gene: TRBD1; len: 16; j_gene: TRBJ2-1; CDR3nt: TGTGCCAGCAGCTACCTTCTGGGACAGGGACCGAATGAGCAGTTCTTC; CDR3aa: CASSYLLGQGPNEQFF
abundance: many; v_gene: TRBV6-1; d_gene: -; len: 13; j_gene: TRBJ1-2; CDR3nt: TGTGCCAGCAGTGAAATTAGCCCATATGGCTACACCTTC; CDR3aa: CASSEISPYGYTF
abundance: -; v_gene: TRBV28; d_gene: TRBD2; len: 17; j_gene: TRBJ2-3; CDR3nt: TGTGCCAGCAGTCCAGCGGGAGTAGCGGGCGGCACAGATACGCAGTATTTT; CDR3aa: CASSPAGVAGGTDTQYF
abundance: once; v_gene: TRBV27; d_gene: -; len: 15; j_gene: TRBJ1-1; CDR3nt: TGTGCCAGCAGTCTTCAGGGGCCCTTGAACACTGAAGCTTTCTTT; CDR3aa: CASSLQGPLNTEAFF
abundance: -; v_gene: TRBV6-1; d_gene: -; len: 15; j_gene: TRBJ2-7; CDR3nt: TGTGCCAGCAGTGAAGTCGGGGGAGTCGCATACGAGCAGTACTTC; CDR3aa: CASSEVGGVAYEQYF
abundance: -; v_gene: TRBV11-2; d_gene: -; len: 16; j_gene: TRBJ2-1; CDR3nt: TGTGCCAGCAGCTTAGACTTAGGGGTGCCGGACAATGAGCAGTTCTTC; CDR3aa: CASSLDLGVPDNEQFF
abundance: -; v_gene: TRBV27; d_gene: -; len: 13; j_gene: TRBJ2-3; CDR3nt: TGTGCCAGCAGTTTCCAAAACTCAGATACGCAGTATTTT; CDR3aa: CASSFQNSDTQYF
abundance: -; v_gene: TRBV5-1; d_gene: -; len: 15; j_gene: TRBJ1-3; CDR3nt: TGCGCCAGCAGCTTGGTCGCAGGGGCTGGAAACACCATATATTTT; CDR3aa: CASSLVAGAGNTIYF
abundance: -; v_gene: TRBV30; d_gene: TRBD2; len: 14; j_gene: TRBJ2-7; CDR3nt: TGTGCCTGGACACGCGGGAGGGGTCCCTACGAGCAGTACTTC; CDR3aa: CAWTRGRGPYEQYF
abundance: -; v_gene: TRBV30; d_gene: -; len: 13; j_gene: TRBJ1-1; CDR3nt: TGTGCCTGGAGTCCTCGACAGGCCACTGAAGCTTTCTTT; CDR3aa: CAWSPRQATEAFF
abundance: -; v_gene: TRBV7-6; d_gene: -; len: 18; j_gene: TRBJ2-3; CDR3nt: TGTGCCAGCAGCATACCTGGGCGGGCCATGAGTAGCACAGATACGCAGTATTTT; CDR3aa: CASSIPGRAMSSTDTQYF
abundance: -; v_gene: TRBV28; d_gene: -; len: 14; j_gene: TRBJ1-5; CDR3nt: TGTGCCAGCAGTTTAGGGGGGGGAGCGGGGCCCCAGCATTTT; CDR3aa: CASSLGGGAGPQHF
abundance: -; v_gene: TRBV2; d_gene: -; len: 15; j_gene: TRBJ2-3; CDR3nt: TGTGCCACCCAGTGGAGCGGAACTAGCACAGATACGCAGTATTTT; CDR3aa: CATQWSGTSTDTQYF
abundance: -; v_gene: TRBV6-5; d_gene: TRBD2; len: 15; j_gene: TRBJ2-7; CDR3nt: TGTGCCAGCAGCACCGGGCGACTAGCGGACTACGAGCAGTACTTC; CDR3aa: CASSTGRLADYEQYF
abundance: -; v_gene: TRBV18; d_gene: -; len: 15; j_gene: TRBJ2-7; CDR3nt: TGTGCCAGCTCACCCTCGCGGCAGCCCTCCTACGAGCAGTACTTC; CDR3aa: CASSPSRQPSYEQYF
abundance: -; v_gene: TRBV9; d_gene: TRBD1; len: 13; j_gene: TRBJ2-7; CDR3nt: TGTGCCAGCAGCGGGACAGGGTCCTACGAGCAGTACTTC; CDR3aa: CASSGTGSYEQYF
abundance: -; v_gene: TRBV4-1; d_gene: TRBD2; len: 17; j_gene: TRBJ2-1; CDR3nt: TGCGCCAGCAGCCAAGGGGGAGCGGGAGGGCCTTGGGATGAGCAGTTCTTC; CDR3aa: CASSQGGAGGPWDEQFF
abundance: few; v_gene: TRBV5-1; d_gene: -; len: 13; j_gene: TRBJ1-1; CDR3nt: TGCGCCAGCAGAGGGGCGGAGAACACTGAAGCTTTCTTT; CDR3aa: CASRGAENTEAFF
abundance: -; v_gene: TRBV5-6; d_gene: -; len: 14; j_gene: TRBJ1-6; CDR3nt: TGTGCCAGCAGCTTTGGGGATGGAGGTTCACCCCTCCACTTT; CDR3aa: CASSFGDGGSPLHF
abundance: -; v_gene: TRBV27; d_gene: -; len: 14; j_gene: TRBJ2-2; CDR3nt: TGTGCCAGCGCCCGGGGATTCAACACCGGGGAGCTGTTTTTT; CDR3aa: CASARGFNTGELFF
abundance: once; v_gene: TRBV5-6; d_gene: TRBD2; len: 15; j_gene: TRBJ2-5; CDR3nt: TGTGCCAGCAGGGGGATTCTAGCGGACCAAGAGACCCAGTACTTC; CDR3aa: CASRGILADQETQYF
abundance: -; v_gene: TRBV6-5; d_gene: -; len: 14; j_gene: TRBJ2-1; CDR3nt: TGTGCCAGCAGTTACTCAGGACTGACCAATGAGCAGTTCTTC; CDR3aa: CASSYSGLTNEQFF
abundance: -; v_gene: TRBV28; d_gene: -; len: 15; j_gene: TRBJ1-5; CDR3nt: TGTGCCAGCAGTTTTCTGGGGCCCGGAATAGGGCCCCAGCATTTT; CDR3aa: CASSFLGPGIGPQHF
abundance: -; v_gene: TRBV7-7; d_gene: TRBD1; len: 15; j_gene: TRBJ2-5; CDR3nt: TGTGCTAGCAGCTTAGGGACAGGGCCACAAGAGACCCAGTACTTC; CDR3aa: CASSLGTGPQETQYF
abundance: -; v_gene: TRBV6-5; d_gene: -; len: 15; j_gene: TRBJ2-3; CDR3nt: TGTGCCAGCAGTTACTCGGGGGCAGACACAGATACGCAGTATTTT; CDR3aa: CASSYSGADTDTQYF
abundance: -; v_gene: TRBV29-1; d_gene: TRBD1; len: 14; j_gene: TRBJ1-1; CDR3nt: TGCAGCGTTGAAGACCCTCTTAGGGGGCCTGAAGCTTTCTTT; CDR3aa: CSVEDPLRGPEAFF
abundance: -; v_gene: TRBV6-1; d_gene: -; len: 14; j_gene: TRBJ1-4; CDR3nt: TGTGCCAGCAGTGCGCGACAGTCTAATGAAAAACTGTTTTTT; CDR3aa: CASSARQSNEKLFF
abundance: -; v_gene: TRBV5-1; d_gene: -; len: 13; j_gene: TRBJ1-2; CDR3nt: TGCGCCAGCAGCTTGGGCGTTCGCTATGGCTACACCTTC; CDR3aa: CASSLGVRYGYTF
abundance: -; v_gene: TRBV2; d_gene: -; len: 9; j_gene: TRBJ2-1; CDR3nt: TGTGCCAGCAGGTCGGGGCAGTTCTTC; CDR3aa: CASRSGQFF
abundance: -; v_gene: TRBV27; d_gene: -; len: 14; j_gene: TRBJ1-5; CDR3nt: TGTGCCAGCAGTCCGGCGGGGGTAGGACAGCCCCAGCATTTT; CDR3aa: CASSPAGVGQPQHF
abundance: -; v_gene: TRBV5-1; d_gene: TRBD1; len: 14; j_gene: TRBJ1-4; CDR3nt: TGCGCCAGCAGCTCGACAGGGGGTCGAGAAAAACTGTTTTTT; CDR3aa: CASSSTGGREKLFF
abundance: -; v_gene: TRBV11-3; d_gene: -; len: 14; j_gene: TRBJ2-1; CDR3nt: TGTGCCAGCAGCTTAGATACTTTATACAATGAGCAGTTCTTC; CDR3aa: CASSLDTLYNEQFF
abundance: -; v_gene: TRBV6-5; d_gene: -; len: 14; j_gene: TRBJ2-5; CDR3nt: TGTGCCAGCAGTTTCACCACTAGCCAAGAGACCCAGTACTTC; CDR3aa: CASSFTTSQETQYF
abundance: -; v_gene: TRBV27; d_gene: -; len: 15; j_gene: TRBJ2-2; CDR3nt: TGTGCCACAGGGCCACGGGAGTCCCCAACCGGGGAGCTGTTTTTT; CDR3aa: CATGPRESPTGELFF